The entry below gives a single T cell receptor (beta chain) sequence along with its context. The antigen is undetermined. At one end, the junction sequence differs from germline, possibly due to a read error. The data belong to a study of blood T cells in healthy people across ages. Overall study findings and caveats: Among long-lived donors, naive CD4+ cells were more numerous and diversity higher than in aged donors.

The CDR3 has 15 amino acids. Germline CDR1 MNHNS, CDR2 SASEGT. PCR was performed a second time for roughly 6 to 12 cycles using a sample-barcoded 5' primer and a J-beta primer mix. With 12 random nucleotides, a template-switch adaptor tagged each individual cDNA molecule. TCRdb processed the 5' RACE reads anew with MiXCR; each CDR3 protein has one entry. The data show about 320,000 distinct CDR3 sequences, roughly 26% seen once. The V and J genes are TRBV6-1 and TRBJ1-5, with 11 bases that match TRBD1. This clonotype originated in an older woman in good health. Sequenced sample: blood. This chain's CDR3 is CASSPGQGASQPQHF. The CDR3 DNA reads as TGTGCCAGCAGCCCTGGACAGGGGGCTAGTCAGCCCCAACATTTT.